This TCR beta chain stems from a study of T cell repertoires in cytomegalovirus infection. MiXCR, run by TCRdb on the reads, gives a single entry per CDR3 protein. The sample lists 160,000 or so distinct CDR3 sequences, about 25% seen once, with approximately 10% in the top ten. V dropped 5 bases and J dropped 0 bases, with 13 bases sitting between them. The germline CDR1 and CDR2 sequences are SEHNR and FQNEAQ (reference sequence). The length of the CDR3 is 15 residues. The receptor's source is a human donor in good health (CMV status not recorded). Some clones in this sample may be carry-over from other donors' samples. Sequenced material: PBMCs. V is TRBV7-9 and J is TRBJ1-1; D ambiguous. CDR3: CASSEYRDLNTEAFF. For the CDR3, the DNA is TGTGCCAGCAGCGAATACCGGGATCTGAACACTGAAGCTTTCTTT.